One sample yielded the 21 T cell receptor beta chains listed below, sequenced in a study of cytotoxic CD8 clonotypes in ibrutinib-treated CLL. Here immunoSEQ multiplex PCR was the method, and the copy in TCRdb shows in-frame clones only, minus some. The sample includes about 130,000 clones, roughly 83% of them seen just once. Sequenced here: PBMCs, sampled after 12 months of ibrutinib treatment. The source of these receptors is a human donor with chronic lymphocytic leukemia.

The V call is TRBV4-3, the J call TRBJ2-7, with D possibly being TRBD1 or TRBD2 (5 bases each). Germline CDR1 LGHNA, CDR2 YSLEER. V was clipped by 0 bases and J by 4 bases, with 13 bases between them. CDR3 size: 15 residues. CDR3 region: CASSQDPREHYEQYF. CDR3 coding DNA: TGCGCCAGCAGCCAAGATCCCAGGGAGCATTACGAGCAGTACTTC.

The J gene is TRBJ2-7, the V gene TRBV18, with D unresolved. Germline values: CDR1 KGHSH, CDR2 LQKENI. V lost 3 bases to trimming and J lost 0 bases, with 6 bases between them. CDR3 length: 13 residues. The CDR3 coding sequence is TGTGCCAGCTCACCCCTCAGCTCCTACGAGCAGTACTTC. It codes for CASSPLSSYEQYF.

This chain's CDR3 is CASSSTGFGQPQHF. CDR3 DNA: TGTGCCAGCAGTTCAACAGGGTTTGGCCAGCCCCAGCATTTT. This sequence joins TRBV28 and TRBJ1-5; D possibly corresponds to TRBD1 (6 bases). With 4 bases removed from V and 7 bases from J, the gap between germline ends came to 14 bases. Germline values: CDR1 MDHEN, CDR2 SYDVKM. The CDR3 extends over 14 amino acids. The whole variable domain, remainder taken from reference TRBV28 and TRBJ1-5, is DVKVTQSSRYLVKRTGEKVFLECVQDMDHENMFWYRQDPGLGLRLIYFSYDVKMKEKGDIPEGYSVSREKKERFSLILESASTNQTSMYLCASSSTGFGQPQHFGDGTRLSIL.

The J gene is TRBJ2-7, the V gene TRBV6-5, with D perhaps matching TRBD2 (6 bases). This CDR3 spans 12 amino acids. CDR1 MNHEY and CDR2 SVGAGI come from the germline V gene. V lost 8 bases, J lost 4 bases, and 12 bases lay in between. DNA of the CDR3: TGTGCCAGCTCCGGGAGTTTGTACGAGCAGTACTTC. Its protein is CASSGSLYEQYF.

This rearrangement joins TRBV9 to TRBJ2-3; the match to TRBD1 covers 9 bases. This CDR3 spans 15 amino acids. The V gene end was trimmed by 3 bases and the J gene end by 2 bases; junction bases not matched to a gene: 4. The germline gives CDR1 SGDLS, CDR2 YYNGEE. CDR3 protein: CASSAGDRVTDTQYF. The CDR3, as DNA: TGTGCCAGCAGCGCCGGGGACAGGGTCACAGATACGCAGTATTTT.

This chain joins TRBV7-2 and TRBJ1-2; TRBD1 aligns across 8 bases. Germline assignment: CDR1 SGHTA and CDR2 FQGNSA. V was clipped by 1 base and J by 2 bases; unmatched bases: 3. The CDR3 has 15 amino acids. CDR3 in DNA: TGTGCCAGCAGCTTAGTGACAGGGGTAAACTATGGCTACACCTTC. It yields the protein CASSLVTGVNYGYTF.

The chain has TRBV5-1 and TRBJ1-1; D is undetermined. V lost 2 bases and J lost 0, with 20 bases in between. Germline V gene sequence: CDR1 SGHRS, CDR2 YFSETQ. This CDR3 has 18 residues. The chain's CDR3 is CASSFRGGRSGMNTEAFF. As DNA, the CDR3 is TGCGCCAGCAGCTTTAGAGGTGGAAGGTCGGGTATGAACACTGAAGCTTTCTTT. Based on the CDR3 plus reference TRBV5-1 and TRBJ1-1, the full variable domain is KAGVTQTPRYLIKTRGQQVTLSCSPISGHRSVSWYQQTPGQGLQFLFEYFSETQRNKGNFPGRFSGRQFSNSRSEMNVSTLELGDSALYLCASSFRGGRSGMNTEAFFGQGTRLTVV.

This clone was observed a handful of times. The chain carries TRBV28 and TRBJ2-7; 14 bases are a match to TRBD2. Trimming removed 6 bases from V and 3 bases from J; junction bases left unmatched: 4. The CDR3 is made up of 15 amino acids. Germline assignment: CDR1 MDHEN and CDR2 SYDVKM. The DNA for the CDR3 is TGTGCCAGCAGCTCGGGACTAGCGGGGGTCTACGAGCAGTACTTC. It yields the protein CASSSGLAGVYEQYF.

The chain employs TRBV10-2 and TRBJ2-7; 11 bases map to TRBD2. CDR3 size: 14 residues. Trimming cost V 7 bases and J 2 bases; bases outside gene matches: 4. In germline, CDR1 is WSHSY, CDR2 SAAADI. The CDR3 nucleotides read TGCGCCAGCACCCGACTAGCGGGGACCTACGAGCAGTACTTC. As protein: CASTRLAGTYEQYF.

This clone was seen a handful of times. The chain combines TRBV11-2 with TRBJ2-5, with a possible D match to TRBD1 (6 bases). Trimming left V 2 bases short and J 7 bases short, with 14 bases between. CDR3 size: 14 residues. Germline assignment: CDR1 SGHAT and CDR2 FQNNGV. The CDR3 spells CASSLIQSGVTQYF. CDR3 coding DNA: TGTGCCAGCAGCTTAATCCAGTCAGGGGTGACCCAGTACTTC. Using reference TRBV11-2 and TRBJ2-5 for the parts outside the CDR3, the full variable domain is EAGVAQSPRYKIIEKRQSVAFWCNPISGHATLYWYQQILGQGPKLLIQFQNNGVVDDSQLPKDRFSAERLKGVDSTLKIQPAKLEDSAVYLCASSLIQSGVTQYFGPGTRLLVL.

The chain joins TRBV30 to TRBJ1-1, with D uncertain. CDR1 is GTSNPN, CDR2 SVGIG, per germline (reference sequence). The V end was cut by 0 bases, the J end by 1 base, with 6 bases between. There are 13 residues in the CDR3. CDR3 amino acids: CAWSVLKNTEAFF. CDR3 sequence (DNA): TGTGCCTGGAGTGTACTCAAGAACACTGAAGCTTTCTTT.

The chain carries TRBV30 and TRBJ1-3; unclear D gene. Germline V CDR1 and CDR2: GTSNPN, SVGIG (reference sequence). The CDR3 spans 16 residues. V lost 4 bases, J lost 0 bases, and 16 bases lay in between. Here the CDR3 DNA reads TGTGCCTGGACCCCTTTACGACAAAGCTCTGGAAACACCATATATTTT. It specifies CAWTPLRQSSGNTIYF.

The V gene is TRBV5-1, the J gene TRBJ2-3, with TRBD2 matching over 12 bases. The CDR3 consists of 16 residues. CDR1 and CDR2 (germline): SGHRS, YFSETQ. The trim removed 4 bases at V and 0 bases at J, leaving 3 bases unmatched. The CDR3 region is CASSKTSGSSTDTQYF. Here the CDR3 DNA reads TGCGCCAGCAGCAAGACTAGCGGGAGTAGCACAGATACGCAGTATTTT. The full variable domain, in which reference TRBV5-1 and TRBJ2-3 provide the parts outside the CDR3, is KAGVTQTPRYLIKTRGQQVTLSCSPISGHRSVSWYQQTPGQGLQFLFEYFSETQRNKGNFPGRFSGRQFSNSRSEMNVSTLELGDSALYLCASSKTSGSSTDTQYFGPGTRLTVL.

This chain connects TRBV9 to TRBJ2-1, with 8 bases fitting TRBD2. CDR3 length: 16 amino acids. V shed 3 bases, J shed 0 bases, and the junction held 5 bases outside the gene matches. In germline, CDR1 is SGDLS, CDR2 YYNGEE. In DNA form, the CDR3 reads TGTGCCAGCAGCGGTCAAAGCGGGGGCTCCTACAATGAGCAGTTCTTC. Encoded protein: CASSGQSGGSYNEQFF.

This clone was seen once. The genes are TRBV5-1 and TRBJ2-1; 11 nucleotides agree with TRBD1. V shed 5 bases and J 7 bases; nucleotides not matched to a gene: 5. The CDR3 extends over 14 amino acids. Looked up from germline, CDR1 is SGHRS and CDR2 is YFSETQ. CDR3 residues: CASRQDRGPNEQFF. CDR3 bases: TGCGCCAGCAGACAGGACAGGGGGCCGAATGAGCAGTTCTTC.

The rearrangement joins TRBV11-2 to TRBJ2-3; 10 nucleotides match TRBD1. Germline V lookup: CDR1 SGHAT, CDR2 FQNNGV. The CDR3 consists of 16 residues. Unmatched junction bases numbered 10, after V lost 5 bases and J lost 5 bases. The CDR3 here is CASSRVGQGIIDTQYF. Here the CDR3 DNA reads TGTGCCAGCAGCCGTGTGGGACAGGGGATCATAGATACGCAGTATTTT.

The chain couples TRBV11-2 to TRBJ2-5, with 10 bases lining up with TRBD1. CDR1 is SGHAT and CDR2 is FQNNGV in the germline V gene. The CDR3 runs to 17 residues. The V gene end was trimmed by 8 bases and the J gene end by 1 base; junction bases not matched to a gene: 13. The CDR3 reads CASCLTDRGIGQETQYF. As DNA, the CDR3 is TGTGCCAGCTGCCTCACGGACAGGGGGATAGGCCAAGAGACCCAGTACTTC.

The chain uses TRBV5-8 and TRBJ1-4, with D hard to call. Germline assignment: CDR1 SGHTS and CDR2 YDEGEE. The CDR3 spans 15 residues. Trimming removed 4 bases at V and 8 bases at J, with 18 bases between. CDR3: CASSTPGFQGEKLFF. In DNA, the CDR3 is TGTGCCAGCAGCACACCGGGTTTCCAAGGGGAAAAACTGTTTTTT.

This clone was seen more than once but under ten times. The V gene is TRBV7-3, the J gene TRBJ2-7, with D perhaps TRBD2 (5 bases). Germline assignment: CDR1 SGHTA and CDR2 FQGTGA. Trimming pared 5 bases from V and 6 bases from J, leaving 14 bases between. This CDR3 has 13 residues. The CDR3 coding sequence is TGTGCCAGCAGCCCCGGAGGACGAAGCGAGCAGTACTTC. This translates into CASSPGGRSEQYF.

The chain employs TRBV11-2 and TRBJ1-1; 7 bases align to TRBD1. V was clipped by 8 bases and J by 4 bases; unmatched bases: 10. From germline, CDR1 is SGHAT and CDR2 FQNNGV. CDR3 length: 14 amino acids. CDR3 sequence (DNA): TGTGCCAGCGACATGACAGGGTGGGGCACTGAAGCTTTCTTT. Its protein is CASDMTGWGTEAFF.

This clone was counted between two and nine times. V usage is TRBV7-2 and J usage is TRBJ2-5, with D possibly TRBD2 on 5 matching bases. The CDR3 has 13 amino acids. Germline V gene lookup returns CDR1 SGHTA and CDR2 FQGNSA. Trimming pared 5 bases from V and 1 base from J, leaving 8 bases between. CDR3 sequence: CASSRGLQETQYF. CDR3 DNA: TGTGCCAGCAGCCGAGGGCTCCAAGAGACCCAGTACTTC.